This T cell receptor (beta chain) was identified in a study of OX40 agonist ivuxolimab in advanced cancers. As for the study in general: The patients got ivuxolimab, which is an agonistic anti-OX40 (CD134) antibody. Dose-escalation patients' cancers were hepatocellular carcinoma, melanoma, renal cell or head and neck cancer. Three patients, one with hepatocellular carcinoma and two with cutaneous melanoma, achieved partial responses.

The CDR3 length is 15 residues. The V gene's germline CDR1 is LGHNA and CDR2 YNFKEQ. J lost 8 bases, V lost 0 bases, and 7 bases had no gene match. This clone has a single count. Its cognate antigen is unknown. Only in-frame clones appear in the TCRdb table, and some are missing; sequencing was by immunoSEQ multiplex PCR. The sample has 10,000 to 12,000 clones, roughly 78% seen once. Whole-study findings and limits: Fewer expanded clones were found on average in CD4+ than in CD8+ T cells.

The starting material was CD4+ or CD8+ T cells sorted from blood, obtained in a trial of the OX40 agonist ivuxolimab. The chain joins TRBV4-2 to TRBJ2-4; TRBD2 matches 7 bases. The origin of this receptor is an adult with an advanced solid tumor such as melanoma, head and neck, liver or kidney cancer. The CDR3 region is CASSQEGGSLDIQYF. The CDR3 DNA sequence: TGTGCCAGCAGCCAAGAAGGCGGGAGTCTGGACATTCAGTACTTC.